The clone carrying this TCR beta chain is labeled medium-sized. These data originate in a study of T cell changes during pregnancy in multiple sclerosis. This table comes from immunoSEQ multiplex PCR, and its TCRdb copy is limited to in-frame clones, with some not included. The data contain 70,000 to 95,000 clones, over 85% of them seen just once; the ten biggest clones take up 3.5% to 4.5%. There are 15 residues in the CDR3. V shed 3 bases and J 5 bases; nucleotides not matched to a gene: 8. Germline CDR1 is MRHNA and CDR2 is SNTAGT. The source is a female donor with multiple sclerosis, enrolled in a pregnancy study. This sample comprised peripheral blood, obtained in the first trimester of pregnancy. This chain uses TRBV6-4 with TRBJ2-7; the match to TRBD1 covers 9 bases. CDR3: CASSDTGTGFNEQYF. CDR3 DNA sequence: TGTGCCAGCAGTGATACTGGGACAGGGTTTAACGAGCAGTACTTC.